The T cell receptor (beta chain) described here comes from a study of T cell changes during pregnancy in multiple sclerosis. This CDR3 contains 15 residues. Unmatched junction bases numbered 4, after V lost 4 bases and J lost 4 bases. Germline CDR1 SEHNR, CDR2 FQNEAQ (reference sequence). TCRdb's table, derived via immunoSEQ multiplex PCR, lists solely in-frame clones and lacks some. The sample includes 12,000 or so clones, more than 80% seen only once; the top ten take around 11%. The chain combines TRBV7-9 with TRBJ2-7; 13 nucleotides line up with TRBD2. This clonotype was obtained from a female donor in good health, enrolled as a control in a pregnancy study. The sample here was CD8+ T cells from peripheral blood mononuclear cells, taken after pregnancy. The CDR3 DNA reads as TGTGCCAGCAGCTCGGGACTAGCGGGAAGATACGAGCAGTACTTC. The encoded protein is CASSSGLAGRYEQYF.